This TCR beta chain was recovered during a study of early T cells in non-severe SARS-CoV-2 infection. As for the study in general: It was bulk RNA from unsorted whole blood that was sequenced, and the chains were unpaired.

As to this clonotype: As yet, its antigen is unknown.

Unique molecular identifiers tagged individual cDNA molecules. TCRdb itself ran the 5' RACE reads through MiXCR, one entry per CDR3 protein. The sample includes around 99,000 distinct CDR3 sequences, roughly 15% of them seen just once. Study outcomes and limitations: Matching results from VDJdb favored anti-spike CD8 responses, leaving private and CD4 specificities undetected.

This CDR3 is 14 amino acids long. Germline V gene lookup returns CDR1 SGHRS and CDR2 YFSETQ. Between the trimmed V and J ends, which lost 4 bases and 0 bases, there was a span of 11 bases. This clonotype was sampled from an adult who was a healthcare worker with PCR-confirmed SARS-CoV-2 infection or an uninfected control (not recorded which). This chain uses TRBV5-1 with TRBJ2-7; TRBD1 might be the D (5 bases). The sample was whole blood, taken at baseline. The CDR3 reads CASSPPTDSYEQYF. CDR3 coding DNA: TGCGCCAGCAGCCCCCCGACAGACTCCTACGAGCAGTACTTC.